These T cell receptor beta chains were read from a single sample in a study of T cells in Graves' hyperthyroidism and ophthalmopathy. Each CDR3 protein is one row after TCRdb ran MiXCR on the multiplex PCR reads. The sample lists about 700,000 distinct CDR3 sequences, about 14% seen once, with 10% in the top ten. The sequencing input was blood. The receptors come from a young woman with Graves' hyperthyroidism. The CDR3 runs from the conserved cysteine through the conserved F or W. D genes are given only for firm matches. Size values are once, few and many counts, or a class for expanded clones, and some rows have none.

>14|many|TRBJ2-7|TRBV12-3/TRBV12-4|TRBD1
TGTGCCAGCAGTCCGGGACAGGGGGTAAGGGAGCAGTACTTC
CASSPGQGVREQYF
>15|NA|TRBJ2-5|TRBV5-1|NA
TGCGCCAGCAGCTTAGTCGGACAGACAGGCGAGACCCAGTACTTC
CASSLVGQTGETQYF
>16|many|TRBJ2-1|TRBV7-9|NA
TGTGCCAGCAGCTTAGGTGGGACGTCCACCTACAATGAGCAGTTCTTC
CASSLGGTSTYNEQFF
>16|few|TRBJ2-1|TRBV19|NA
TGTGCCAGTAGTATGGGTCGGGGCGCCTCCTACAATGAGCAGTTCTTC
CASSMGRGASYNEQFF
>15|NA|TRBJ2-7|TRBV7-8|NA
TGTGCCAGCAGCTCAATTTTCAAGGTTTCCTACGAGCAGTACTTC
CASSSIFKVSYEQYF
>13|NA|TRBJ2-2|TRBV11-1|NA
TGTGCCAGCAGCAGGGGCAGTACCGGGGAGCTGTTTTTT
CASSRGSTGELFF
>13|NA|TRBJ1-6|TRBV7-3|TRBD1
TGTGCCAGCAGCTTCGGACAGGGTTCACCCCTCCACTTT
CASSFGQGSPLHF
>16|many|TRBJ1-2|TRBV6-1|NA
TGTGCCAGCAGTGGGGACGGCCGAATGAACCTCTATGGCTACACCTTC
CASSGDGRMNLYGYTF
>15|NA|TRBJ2-1|TRBV30|NA
TGTGCCTGGAGTGTTTCTAGGTCTGGGGACAATGAGCAGTTCTTC
CAWSVSRSGDNEQFF
>15|few|TRBJ2-7|TRBV4-3|TRBD1
TGCGCCAGCAGCCAAGACCGGACAGGGGTGTACGAGCAGTACTTC
CASSQDRTGVYEQYF
>8|NA|TRBJ1-2|TRBV6-1|NA
TGTGCCACCCAGGGCTACACCTTC
CATQGYTF
>16|few|TRBJ2-5|TRBV15|TRBD2
TGTGCCACCAGCATCGCTACCGCCGGGGGGCAAGAGACCCAGTACTTC
CATSIATAGGQETQYF
>19|NA|TRBJ2-7|TRBV11-2|TRBD2
TGTGCCAGCAGCTTAGTGTTTCGTAGTCTAGCGGGAGGAGGCTACGAGCAGTACTTC
CASSLVFRSLAGGGYEQYF
>12|NA|TRBJ1-2|TRBV18|NA
TGTGCCAGCTCACGACAAGGGAATGGCTACACCTTC
CASSRQGNGYTF
>16|NA|TRBJ2-3|TRBV7-9|NA
TGTGCCAGCAGCTCCGGGACCACAAGGGTGTTGGATACGCAGTATTTT
CASSSGTTRVLDTQYF
>14|many|TRBJ1-6|TRBV6-1|TRBD1
TGTGCCAGCAGTGATGACAGGGAGAATTCACCCCTCCACTTT
CASSDDRENSPLHF
>17|NA|TRBJ2-2|TRBV20-1|TRBD2
TGCAGTGCTAGAGATTTGAGGCTAGCGGGGTGCACCGGGGAGCTGTTTTTT
CSARDLRLAGCTGELFF
>16|many|TRBJ1-2|TRBV6-5|NA
TGTGCCAGCAGTTACTTTCGCCGGGACGGATACTATGGCTACACCTTC
CASSYFRRDGYYGYTF
>12|many|TRBJ1-2|TRBV7-2|NA
TGTGCCAGCAGCTTCCTAAACTATGGCTACACCTTC
CASSFLNYGYTF
>14|many|TRBJ2-7|TRBV27|TRBD2
TGTGCCAGCAGTTCACTTAGCGGGATGGGGGAGCAGTACTTC
CASSSLSGMGEQYF
>16|many|TRBJ2-1|TRBV27|TRBD2
TGTGCCAGCAGTTTAGGGACTAGCGGGAGGGCCAATGAGCAGTTCTTC
CASSLGTSGRANEQFF
>14|many|TRBJ2-1|TRBV30|TRBD1
TGTGCCTGGGGAAGTACCGGGACAGGGAATGAGCAGTTCTTC
CAWGSTGTGNEQFF
>16|many|TRBJ2-3|TRBV3-1|NA
TGTGCCAGCAGCCAAGATCCTAGCGACGCCACAGATACGCAGTATTTT
CASSQDPSDATDTQYF
>16|many|TRBJ2-7|TRBV7-2|NA
TGTGCCAGCAGCCGAGACGTAACAGTCAGCGGCTACGAGCAGTACTTC
CASSRDVTVSGYEQYF
>16|few|TRBJ2-3|TRBV7-9|TRBD2
TGTGCCAGCAGCCCCTACCTAGCGGGAGGCCCCAATACGCAGTATTTT
CASSPYLAGGPNTQYF
>14|many|TRBJ1-4|TRBV7-9|TRBD1
TGTGCCAGCAGTTCTCACAGGGGGAAGGAAAAACTGTTTTTT
CASSSHRGKEKLFF
>13|many|TRBJ2-1|TRBV3-1|NA
TGTGCCAGCAGCCCGACGAATACCAATGAGCAGTTCTTC
CASSPTNTNEQFF
>15|many|TRBJ1-6|TRBV15|NA
TGTGCCACCAGCAGAGATCGTGGGGGTAATTCACCCCTCCACTTT
CATSRDRGGNSPLHF
>14|many|TRBJ1-2|TRBV3-1|NA
TGTGCCAGCAGCCAGGGCCAGGGGTCCTATGGCTACACCTTC
CASSQGQGSYGYTF
>14|NA|TRBJ2-2|TRBV20-1|NA
TGCAGTGCTTCGAGGCCCTCAGGCACCGGGGAGCTGTTTTTT
CSASRPSGTGELFF
>14|NA|TRBJ2-1|TRBV6-1|TRBD1
TGTGCCAGCAGTCCCTGGACAGGGGAATCACATGAGTTCTTC
CASSPWTGESHEFF
>12|few|TRBJ2-7|TRBV29-1|TRBD1
TGCAGCAGGATCGGGACAGACTACGAGCAGTACTTC
CSRIGTDYEQYF
>15|few|TRBJ1-4|TRBV20-1|NA
TGCAGTGCTAGAGCTTCGGACACCCCTAATGAAAAACTGTTTTTT
CSARASDTPNEKLFF
>14|few|TRBJ2-1|TRBV20-1|NA
TGCAGTGCAACTCCTACCGGGACTTTAAATGAGCAGTTCTTC
CSATPTGTLNEQFF
>12|NA|TRBJ1-2|TRBV7-2|NA
TGTGCCTCTACCCGGAGGGCAGATGGCTACACCTTC
CASTRRADGYTF
>15|many|TRBJ2-7|TRBV14|NA
TGTGCCAGCAGCCAAGGAAAGCTTTCGCCCTACGAGCAGTACTTC
CASSQGKLSPYEQYF
>13|NA|TRBJ2-3|TRBV7-9|NA
TGTGCCAGCTCCCCTTTGGCAACAGATACGCAGTATTTT
CASSPLATDTQYF
>13|NA|TRBJ1-3|TRBV15|NA
TGTGCCACCAGCACCCAGGTCGGGGACACCATATATTTT
CATSTQVGDTIYF
>16|once|TRBJ2-1|TRBV11-2|TRBD2
TGTGCCAGCAGCTTGACTAGCGGGAGGTATGGGGTTGAGCAGTTCTTC
CASSLTSGRYGVEQFF
>17|many|TRBJ1-3|TRBV2|NA
TGTGCCAGCAGCGATCCCGCGGACGGAAGCTCTGGAAACACCATATATTTT
CASSDPADGSSGNTIYF
>14|many|TRBJ2-7|TRBV28|NA
TGTGCCAGCAGTCACCCCAACCTGCCCTACGAGCAGTACTTC
CASSHPNLPYEQYF
>15|many|TRBJ2-7|TRBV30|TRBD1
TGTGCCTGGTCGGGAACAGGGGGCCCTGTAGAGGTGCAGTACTTC
CAWSGTGGPVEVQYF
>19|many|TRBJ2-7|TRBV6-1|TRBD1
TGTGCCAGCAGTCAGATTGGGACAGGGGACTCCCAAAAGGACTACGAGCAGTACTTC
CASSQIGTGDSQKDYEQYF
>13|many|TRBJ2-2|TRBV30|NA
TGTGCCTGGAGGGGCGGGAACACCGGGGAGCTGTTTTTT
CAWRGGNTGELFF
>18|many|TRBJ2-3|TRBV24-1|TRBD2
TGTGCCACCAGTGATGTGACTAGCGGGAGCCCCTTCACAGATACGCAGTATTTT
CATSDVTSGSPFTDTQYF
>16|once|TRBJ2-7|TRBV5-6|NA
TGTGCCAGCAGCTGGGGGATTTCGGGGTCTCTGCGCGAGCAGTACTTC
CASSWGISGSLREQYF
>14|few|TRBJ2-5|TRBV4-1|NA
TGCGCCAGCAGCCAAGGGGGCGTTAGGGAGGCCCAGTACTTC
CASSQGGVREAQYF
>19|many|TRBJ2-4|TRBV7-9|NA
TGTGCCAGCAGCTTAGGGGGATGGAGCACCGATCTAGCCAAAAACATTCAGTACTTC
CASSLGGWSTDLAKNIQYF
>12|many|TRBJ1-5|TRBV12-3/TRBV12-4|NA
TGTGCCAGCAGTTATAGGAATCAGCCCCAGCATTTT
CASSYRNQPQHF
>15|many|TRBJ2-5|TRBV7-3|NA
TGTGCCAGCAGCTTTTTACAGGGCTTACAAGAGACCCAGTACTTC
CASSFLQGLQETQYF